Each of the 31 T cell receptor beta chains below was sequenced from the same sample in a study of control samples from healthy donors and cancer patients. Data came from immunoSEQ multiplex PCR; TCRdb stores just in-frame clones and leaves some out. The table has around 100,000 clones, 92% seen once. The specimen was blood. Receptors were obtained from a woman younger than 30 in good health.

The chain has TRBV30 and TRBJ2-1; possibly TRBD2 for D (6 bases). The CDR3 loop spans 13 amino acids. Germline-derived CDR1 and CDR2 are GTSNPN and SVGIG (reference sequence). V lost 2 bases to trimming and J lost 2 bases, with 7 bases between them. The CDR3 DNA reads TGTGCCTGGAGTAGGGAGGCCTACAATGAGCAGTTCTTC. As protein: CAWSREAYNEQFF.

The CDR3 nucleotides read TGTGCCAGCAGCGACCACAGGGAAAATACGCAGTATTTT. Translating gives CASSDHRENTQYF. V is TRBV9 and J is TRBJ2-3, with D tentatively TRBD1 (6 bases). Germline assignment: CDR1 SGDLS and CDR2 YYNGEE. CDR3 length equals 13 residues. Trimming took 3 bases from V and 7 from J, leaving 12 bases between them.

J is TRBJ1-2 and V is TRBV6-5, with D possibly TRBD1 on 6 matching bases. Germline loops: CDR1 MNHEY, CDR2 SVGAGI. V lost 6 bases and J lost 6, with 17 bases in between. The CDR3 length is 14 residues. CDR3 sequence: CASRKRGAGDGYTF. The CDR3 nucleotides read TGTGCCAGCAGAAAAAGAGGGGCAGGGGATGGCTACACCTTC.

In this sample, this clone turned up once. The rearrangement links TRBV5-1 to TRBJ1-4, with a possible D match to TRBD1 (5 bases). CDR1 and CDR2 (germline): SGHRS, YFSETQ. CDR3 size: 17 residues. Trimming shortened V by 3 bases and J by 0 bases, and 15 bases separated the two germline ends. CDR3 in amino acids: CASSWTDDSATNEKLFF. The CDR3 nucleotides read TGCGCCAGCAGCTGGACCGATGACAGCGCAACTAATGAAAAACTGTTTTTT.

The V gene is TRBV11-3, the J gene TRBJ2-7, with TRBD1 as a possible D gene (5 bases). Between the trimmed V and J ends, which lost 6 bases and 2 bases, there was a span of 8 bases. From germline, CDR1 is SGHNT and CDR2 YENEEA. The CDR3 is 12 residues long. The CDR3 DNA follows: TGTGCCAGCAGTTCAGGGACCTACGAGCAGTACTTC. It is translated as CASSSGTYEQYF.

The chain links TRBV6-5 to TRBJ2-3; 9 nucleotides align to TRBD1. With V trimmed by 6 bases and J by 4 bases, 5 bases remained unmatched. Per the germline V gene, CDR1 is MNHEY and CDR2 is SVGAGI. The CDR3 spans 14 residues. CDR3 in amino acids: CASRLTGGPDTQYF. In DNA, the CDR3 is TGTGCCAGCAGGCTGACAGGGGGTCCAGATACGCAGTATTTT.

The rearrangement joins TRBV27 to TRBJ2-7; D is unclear. The ends were cut back, 4 bases at V and 0 bases at J, with 4 bases in the middle. The CDR3 covers 12 residues. The V gene's germline CDR1 is MNHEY and CDR2 SMNVEV (reference sequence). The CDR3 spells CASSSSSYEQYF. The CDR3 nucleotides are TGTGCCAGCAGTTCTAGCTCCTACGAGCAGTACTTC.

The chain employs TRBV25-1 and TRBJ1-5; TRBD1 agrees at 8 bases. The CDR3 has 13 residues. The germline gives CDR1 MGHDK, CDR2 SYGVNS. For the CDR3, the DNA is TGTCCCGGCGGACAGGGAGGCAATCAGCCCCAGCATTTT. Translating it yields CPGGQGGNQPQHF.

V gene TRBV12-3 or TRBV12-4 combines with J gene TRBJ2-1, with TRBD2 matching 9 bases. Trimming removed 5 bases from V and 12 bases from J; junction bases left unmatched: 5. This CDR3 has 12 amino acids. CDR3 nucleotide sequence: TGTGCCAGCAGTGTACTAGCGGGTAGGCAGTTCTTC. Translation: CASSVLAGRQFF.

The V call is TRBV12-3 or TRBV12-4, the J call TRBJ2-2; no firm D call. This CDR3 is built from 12 residues. V was shortened by 7 bases and J by 3 bases, with 6 bases between the two germline ends. For the CDR3, the DNA is TGTGCCAGCAACCACCACACCGGGGAGCTGTTTTTT. Its protein is CASNHHTGELFF.

This clone showed up just once. The V call is TRBV2, the J call TRBJ1-4; 7 bases are a match to TRBD1. This CDR3 has 17 residues. The ends lost 6 bases at V and 5 bases at J; junction bases unmatched: 15. From germline, CDR1 is SNHLY and CDR2 FYNNEI. This chain's CDR3 is CASRIKLEGALNEKLFF. CDR3 in DNA: TGTGCCAGCAGAATTAAATTGGAGGGGGCTCTAAATGAAAAACTGTTTTTT.

On this clone: The sample has other DNA sequences that encode this CDR3 too. This chain uses TRBV9 with TRBJ2-1, with 10 bases aligning to TRBD2. Trimming removed 1 base from V and 4 bases from J; junction bases left unmatched: 5. The CDR3 runs 16 residues. Germline V gene sequence: CDR1 SGDLS, CDR2 YYNGEE. The CDR3 is CASSVFGAGGYNEQFF. CDR3 in DNA: TGTGCCAGCAGCGTATTTGGAGCGGGAGGGTACAATGAGCAGTTCTTC.

The chain links TRBV5-4 to TRBJ1-2; a weak D match, TRBD1 (5 bases). The V end lost 0 bases, the J end lost 8 bases, and 17 bases lay between the germline ends. The CDR3 loop spans 15 amino acids. Germline lookup yields CDR1 SGHNT and CDR2 YYREEE (reference sequence). CDR3 loop: CASSLEEGRGIGYTF. CDR3 DNA: TGTGCCAGCAGCTTGGAGGAGGGACGGGGGATAGGCTACACCTTC.

The rearrangement links TRBV10-3 to TRBJ2-1, with 10 bases fitting TRBD1. From germline, CDR1 is ENHRY and CDR2 SYGVKD. The CDR3 contains 15 residues. J lost 6 bases, V lost 6 bases, and 8 bases had no gene match. The CDR3 protein is CAIRNRDRGFNEQFF. The CDR3 bases are TGTGCCATCAGGAACCGGGACAGGGGTTTCAATGAGCAGTTCTTC.

This clone was picked up one time. The chain is built from TRBV10-3 and TRBJ2-7; TRBD2 might be the D (6 bases). Germline values: CDR1 ENHRY, CDR2 SYGVKD. V was trimmed by 11 bases and J by 7 bases, leaving 33 bases between them. CDR3 length: 17 residues. This chain's CDR3 is CAAPGSLTGDRGREQYF. DNA for the CDR3: TGTGCCGCGCCGGGATCCCTGACGGGGGACCGGGGGAGGGAGCAGTACTTC.

In the case of this clone: The sample carries other DNA sequences with the same CDR3. This rearrangement joins TRBV9 to TRBJ1-1, with no clear D. Germline V gene sequence: CDR1 SGDLS, CDR2 YYNGEE. V lost 0 bases and J 1 base, leaving 4 bases between the germline ends. This CDR3 is built from 13 residues. This CDR3 reads CASSVEGNTEAFF. The CDR3 nucleotides are TGTGCCAGCAGCGTAGAGGGGAACACTGAAGCTTTCTTT.

The chain couples TRBV6-7 to TRBJ2-2; 9 nucleotides match TRBD1. TRBV6-7 is an ORF, and what it does is uncertain. CDR3 size: 16 residues. Germline trimming cut 9 bases from V and 3 bases from J; bases unmatched to any gene: 11. The CDR3 sequence: CARLLNRGPDTGELFF. Here the CDR3 DNA reads TGTGCCAGGCTACTGAACAGGGGGCCGGACACCGGGGAGCTGTTTTTT.

The chain recombines TRBV10-3 with TRBJ2-7; the match to TRBD2 covers 7 bases. The V gene's germline CDR1 is ENHRY and CDR2 SYGVKD. This CDR3 has 13 amino acids. J lost 0 bases, V lost 4 bases, and 0 bases had no gene match. This chain's CDR3 is CAISGDYSYEQYF. The CDR3 DNA reads TGTGCCATCAGTGGGGACTACTCCTACGAGCAGTACTTC.

The genes are TRBV9 and TRBJ1-1; 10 bases align to TRBD1. The germline CDR1 and CDR2 sequences are SGDLS and YYNGEE. After removal of 4 bases from V and 4 bases from J, the junction contained 7 bases not matched to a gene. The length of the CDR3 is 15 residues. The CDR3 region has the DNA TGTGCCAGCAGCCCCCGGACAGGGGGATCCACTGAAGCTTTCTTT. It encodes CASSPRTGGSTEAFF.

This chain links TRBV4-1 with TRBJ2-7; TRBD1 is a possible D gene (6 bases). The CDR3 extends over 15 amino acids. With 3 bases removed from V and 3 bases from J, the gap between germline ends came to 15 bases. Germline CDR1 reads MGHRA; CDR2 reads YSYEKL. CDR3 protein: CASSHSPQGFYEQYF. CDR3 DNA sequence: TGCGCCAGCAGCCATTCACCCCAGGGGTTCTACGAGCAGTACTTC.

J is TRBJ1-1 and V is TRBV19; D ambiguous. CDR1 LNHDA and CDR2 SQIVND come from the germline V gene (reference sequence). Trimming stripped 4 bases from V and 3 bases from J, with 9 bases between. This CDR3 spans 13 amino acids. The CDR3 sequence: CASSRDLDTEAFF. Written as DNA, the CDR3 is TGTGCCAGTAGTAGGGATCTGGACACTGAAGCTTTCTTT.

The rearrangement links TRBV5-8 to TRBJ2-1; a weak D match, TRBD2 (5 bases). This CDR3 spans 15 amino acids. V lost 1 base and J 0 bases, leaving 8 bases between the germline ends. Germline assignment: CDR1 SGHTS and CDR2 YDEGEE. This chain's CDR3 is CASSLRESSYNEQFF. The CDR3 nucleotides read TGTGCCAGCAGCTTGCGGGAAAGCTCCTACAATGAGCAGTTCTTC.

The chain couples TRBV25-1 to TRBJ1-2; D gene unclear. The CDR3 totals 13 residues. CDR1 is MGHDK, CDR2 SYGVNS, per germline. V lost 3 bases and J 8 bases, leaving 13 bases between the germline ends. This CDR3 is CASSEGWVEGYTF. The CDR3 nucleotides read TGTGCCAGCAGTGAGGGCTGGGTAGAGGGCTACACCTTC.

The genes are TRBV10-1 and TRBJ1-5; D call uncertain. The germline V gene has CDR1 WNHNN and CDR2 SYGVQD (reference sequence). Trimming left V 4 bases short and J 7 bases short, with 11 bases between. The CDR3 has 13 amino acids. DNA of the CDR3: TGCGCCAGCAGTGGTGGGGTAGGGCAGCCCCAGCATTTT. Amino acid sequence: CASSGGVGQPQHF.

This clone was detected only once. V gene TRBV27 combines with J gene TRBJ2-1, with no clear D. This CDR3 region has 16 residues. V lost 3 bases to trimming and J lost 7 bases, with 19 bases between them. Germline CDR1 and CDR2: MNHEY and SMNVEV (reference sequence). The DNA of the CDR3 is TGTGCCAGCAGTTTGTTAGATCCGATCTCAAGAAATGAGCAGTTCTTC. This translates into CASSLLDPISRNEQFF.

V gene TRBV10-3 combines with J gene TRBJ2-2; no clear D. This CDR3 spans 13 amino acids. V gave up 6 bases and J gave up 4 bases, with 9 bases separating them. Germline assignment: CDR1 ENHRY and CDR2 SYGVKD. The CDR3 loop is CAIRDLRTGELFF. CDR3 bases: TGTGCCATCAGGGATCTGCGCACCGGGGAGCTGTTTTTT.

The rearrangement links TRBV3-1 (or the pseudogene TRBV3-2) to TRBJ2-7; 10 bases line up with TRBD2. Germline CDR1 is LGHDT and CDR2 is YNNKEL (reference sequence). V shed 5 bases and J 3 bases; nucleotides not matched to a gene: 7. The CDR3 spans 15 residues. The CDR3 loop is CASSTGLAEDYEQYF. CDR3 in DNA: TGTGCCAGCAGCACTGGACTAGCGGAAGACTACGAGCAGTACTTC.

The V gene is TRBV6-6, the J gene TRBJ2-7; 8 nucleotides match TRBD1. CDR1 and CDR2 from the germline V gene are MNHNY and SVGAGI (reference sequence). The CDR3 loop spans 16 amino acids. V lost 2 bases and J lost 1; bases outside the gene matches: 7. The CDR3 loop is CASSYLLGQGSYEQYF. The DNA for the CDR3 is TGTGCCAGCAGTTACCTCCTTGGACAGGGATCCTACGAGCAGTACTTC.

The chain carries TRBV27 and TRBJ2-1; 12 bases are shared with TRBD2. CDR3 length: 15 residues. V was pared by 5 bases and J by 10 bases, with 9 bases of the junction left unmatched. Germline lookup yields CDR1 MNHEY and CDR2 SMNVEV (reference sequence). CDR3 region: CASSQGLAGLGEQFF. CDR3 DNA sequence: TGTGCCAGCAGTCAAGGACTAGCGGGGTTGGGGGAGCAGTTCTTC.

As regards this clone: Other DNA sequences in this sample translate to the same CDR3. The chain links TRBV18 to TRBJ1-1, with D tentatively TRBD1 (6 bases). The V end lost 6 bases, the J end lost 3 bases, and 14 bases lay between the germline ends. The CDR3 covers 14 residues. The V gene's germline CDR1 is KGHSH and CDR2 LQKENI. The CDR3 DNA follows: TGTGCCAGCTCGCGCACAGGGAGGGACACTGAAGCTTTCTTT. Translating gives CASSRTGRDTEAFF. The full variable domain, completed using reference TRBV18 and TRBJ1-1, is NAGVMQNPRHLVRRRGQEARLRCSPMKGHSHVYWYRQLPEEGLKFMVYLQKENIIDESGMPKERFSAEFPKEGPSILRIQQVVRGDSAAYFCASSRTGRDTEAFFGQGTRLTVV.

The chain employs TRBV30 and TRBJ2-7; D uncertain. Looked up from germline, CDR1 is GTSNPN and CDR2 is SVGIG (reference sequence). This CDR3 comprises 14 residues. Trimming stripped 0 bases from V and 6 bases from J, with 15 bases between. Written as DNA, the CDR3 is TGTGCCTGGAGTGTACGACCCAGTAGTAGCGAGCAGTACTTC. Its protein is CAWSVRPSSSEQYF.